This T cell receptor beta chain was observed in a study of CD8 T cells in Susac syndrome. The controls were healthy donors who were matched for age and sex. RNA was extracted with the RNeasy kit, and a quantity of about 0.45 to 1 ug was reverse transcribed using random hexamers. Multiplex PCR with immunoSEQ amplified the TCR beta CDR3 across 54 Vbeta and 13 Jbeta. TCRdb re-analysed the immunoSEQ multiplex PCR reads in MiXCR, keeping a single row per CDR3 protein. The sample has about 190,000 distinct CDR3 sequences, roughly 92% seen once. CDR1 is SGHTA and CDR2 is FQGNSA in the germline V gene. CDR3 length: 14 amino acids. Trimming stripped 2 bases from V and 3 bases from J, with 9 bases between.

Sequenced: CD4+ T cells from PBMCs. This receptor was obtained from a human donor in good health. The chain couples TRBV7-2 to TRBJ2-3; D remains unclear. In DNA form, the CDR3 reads TGTGCCAGCAGCTTAATAGAGTTGACAGATACGCAGTATTTT. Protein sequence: CASSLIELTDTQYF.